This TCR beta chain was identified in a study of T cells in Graves' hyperthyroidism and ophthalmopathy. This clonotype showed up many times. Its target is unknown. The length of the CDR3 is 16 residues. CDR1 SNHLY and CDR2 FYNNEI come from the germline V gene. V lost 2 bases, J lost 6 bases, and 20 bases lay in between. RNA transcripts served as the template for amplifying TCR beta CDR3 regions. Carried out on the TCR CDR3, a first-round RT-PCR used the HTBI primer set. TCRdb redid the calling of the multiplex PCR reads with MiXCR, one entry per CDR3 protein. This table has a few hundred thousand distinct CDR3 sequences, around 21% appearing once. Study results and limitations: The majority of expanded thyroid clonotypes above 0.001 also appeared in blood. The model identified upcoming ophthalmopathy a median approximately 6.5 months ahead of onset.

Clinical symptoms, serum thyroxine and TRAb, thyroid ultrasound and orbital computed tomography together formed the diagnostic basis. Sample: blood. This sequence originates from a man aged 18 to 30 with Graves' hyperthyroidism. The rearrangement links TRBV2 to TRBJ2-7; D tentatively fits TRBD1 or TRBD2 (6 bases each). The CDR3 DNA reads as TGTGCCAGCAGTGAACCCCGGGGGCGCACGGTATCCGAGCAGTACTTC. Translating gives CASSEPRGRTVSEQYF.